This T cell receptor beta chain stems from a study of vaccination effects on CD4 cells after COVID-19. Prior to sequencing, the ViraFEST assay stimulated PBMC with viral peptide pools, which expanded the antigen-specific CD4+ T cells. Researchers isolated CD4+ T cells once approximately 10 days of culture had elapsed. Sometime from March through December 2020, the person acquired a SARS-CoV-2 infection that PCR confirmed. Every well got over 1.5 million PBMC, which were grown with about 10 IU/ml IL-2 and roughly 10 ug/ml peptides. V trimming: 4 bases; J trimming: 0 bases; junction bases outside the gene matches: 1. The CDR3 has 15 amino acids. Germline loops: CDR1 SGHRS, CDR2 YFSETQ. The data were produced by immunoSEQ multiplex PCR, yet TCRdb's version contains in-frame clones alone and is incomplete. The repertoire consists of about 26,000 clones, with around 82% occurring once and the leading ten covering more than 15%.

As concerns this clone: No antigen is known for it.

Points from the study as a whole: Researchers reported few convalescent patients and no early post-infection timepoints in the study.

V is TRBV5-1 and J is TRBJ2-6; 7 bases are a match to TRBD1. This sequence originates from a human donor who had a prior SARS-CoV-2 infection. Here the sequenced sample was CD4+ T cells from PBMCs cultured with HCoV-NL63 spike peptides, taken before COVID-19 vaccination. The CDR3 reads CASSPGGSGANVLTF. The CDR3 bases are TGCGCCAGCAGCCCAGGGGGCTCTGGGGCCAACGTCCTGACTTTC.